This is a list of T cell receptor beta chains from one sample in a study of glioma-infiltrating T cells after dendritic cell vaccination. The method was immunoSEQ multiplex PCR; TCRdb's version includes in-frame clones alone and lacks a portion of them. The data show approximately 100,000 clones, with roughly 81% seen just once and roughly 12% held by the top ten. Specimen: blood, collected before dendritic cell vaccination. The origin of the receptors is a human donor with glioblastoma. Each CDR3 is given with its conserved first and last residue. Fields, in order: D gene, J gene, V gene, clone size, CDR3 DNA, CDR3 protein. A D gene is named only where the DNA matches it firmly. Rows give clone size only sometimes, using once, few, many, or a class for an expanded clone.

D: .; J: TRBJ1-1; V: TRBV19; size: .; DNA: TGTGCCAGTAGTGCTCAAGGGGGAGAGAACACTGAAGCTTTCTTT; CDR3: CASSAQGGENTEAFF
D: TRBD1; J: TRBJ2-3; V: TRBV5-1; size: .; DNA: TGCGCCAGCAGCTTAGCCCGGGACAGTGGGCCAGATACGCAGTATTTT; CDR3: CASSLARDSGPDTQYF
D: .; J: TRBJ1-1; V: TRBV28; size: once; DNA: TGTGCCAGCAGTTTCGACAGCAACACTGAAGCTTTCTTT; CDR3: CASSFDSNTEAFF
D: TRBD1; J: TRBJ1-2; V: TRBV6-1; size: .; DNA: TGTGCCAGCAGTGAGCAACCAGGGGGCTTAGGCTACACCTTC; CDR3: CASSEQPGGLGYTF
D: .; J: TRBJ2-1; V: TRBV19; size: .; DNA: TGTGCCAGTAGTACCTTGATCGCGGAGAAGCAGTTCTTC; CDR3: CASSTLIAEKQFF
D: TRBD1; J: TRBJ2-5; V: TRBV10-3; size: .; DNA: TGTGCCATCAGTGGCGGGACAGGGTATCAAGAGACCCAGTACTTC; CDR3: CAISGGTGYQETQYF
D: .; J: TRBJ2-5; V: TRBV4-1; size: .; DNA: TGCGCCAGCAGCCAAGATTCGTCCGGACAGCAGACCCAGTACTTC; CDR3: CASSQDSSGQQTQYF
D: .; J: TRBJ2-4; V: TRBV12-5; size: .; DNA: TGTGCTAGTGGTTTGGTAAGCCCCACTCTAGCCAAAAACATTCAGTACTTC; CDR3: CASGLVSPTLAKNIQYF
D: .; J: TRBJ1-3; V: TRBV18; size: .; DNA: TGTGCCAGCTCACTCCCCGTGGCGAGGTCTGGAAACACCATATATTTT; CDR3: CASSLPVARSGNTIYF
D: TRBD2; J: TRBJ2-7; V: TRBV7-6; size: .; DNA: TGTGCCAGCAGCTTAACTCCTAGCGGGGGGTTGGAGCAGTACTTC; CDR3: CASSLTPSGGLEQYF
D: .; J: TRBJ2-1; V: TRBV4-1; size: .; DNA: TGCGCCAGCAGCCAAGATCAGGGCGGCGGTGAGCAGTTCTTC; CDR3: CASSQDQGGGEQFF
D: .; J: TRBJ1-2; V: TRBV30; size: .; DNA: TGTGCCTGGCAACGGTCCAGCGGTTATGGCTACACCTTC; CDR3: CAWQRSSGYGYTF
D: TRBD1; J: TRBJ2-3; V: TRBV5-6; size: .; DNA: TGTGCCAGCAGCTTCAGGGGGAACACAGATACGCAGTATTTT; CDR3: CASSFRGNTDTQYF
D: TRBD1; J: TRBJ1-6; V: TRBV10-3; size: .; DNA: TGTGCCATCAGTGTGGACAGGCGCTCAAATTTTGCCCTCCACTTT; CDR3: CAISVDRRSNFALHF
D: TRBD2; J: TRBJ2-1; V: TRBV2; size: .; DNA: TGTGCCAGCCTACTAGCGGGGATAATTGAGCAGTTCTTC; CDR3: CASLLAGIIEQFF
D: .; J: TRBJ2-5; V: TRBV4-3; size: once; DNA: TGCGCCAGCAGCCAAGAAGTGTGGGCCCCTGAGACCCAGTACTTC; CDR3: CASSQEVWAPETQYF
D: TRBD1; J: TRBJ1-4; V: TRBV19; size: .; DNA: TGTGCCAGTAGTATAAAAAACCGGGACAGGGTGCGGAGACTGTTTTTT; CDR3: CASSIKNRDRVRRLFF
D: .; J: TRBJ2-2; V: TRBV9; size: .; DNA: TGTGCCAGCAGCCCCTATCAACAGGGATTCGGCGGGGAGCTGTTTTTT; CDR3: CASSPYQQGFGGELFF
D: .; J: TRBJ2-1; V: TRBV19; size: .; DNA: TGTGCCAGTAGTATGGGGAGCTCCTACAATGAGCAGTTCTTC; CDR3: CASSMGSSYNEQFF